The 9 T cell receptor beta chains below all came from one sample that was sequenced in a study of early T cells in non-severe SARS-CoV-2 infection. From the 5' RACE reads, TCRdb called clonotypes with MiXCR, one entry per CDR3 protein. This table has fewer than 65,000 distinct CDR3 sequences, roughly 10% appearing once. Input material: whole blood. These TCRs come from an adult who was a healthcare worker with PCR-confirmed SARS-CoV-2 infection or an uninfected control (not recorded which).

This clonotype was counted ten times or more. The V and J genes are TRBV29-1 and TRBJ2-6; D not resolved. CDR3 size: 13 residues. Germline assignment: CDR1 SQVTM and CDR2 ANQGSEA. Trimming cost V 4 bases and J 1 base, with 5 bases left between them. This chain's CDR3 is CSVVPSGANVLTF. CDR3 sequence (DNA): TGCAGCGTTGTTCCGTCTGGGGCCAACGTCCTGACTTTC.

Only a few counts were recorded for this clonotype. V gene TRBV11-1 combines with J gene TRBJ2-1; 9 nucleotides match TRBD2. The CDR3 extends over 15 amino acids. V shed 8 bases, J shed 1 base, and the junction held 6 bases outside the gene matches. Germline lookup yields CDR1 SGHAT and CDR2 FQDESV (reference sequence). CDR3 coding DNA: TGTGCCAGCCAAATAGCGGGAGTGTCCTACAATGAGCAGTTCTTC. Translation: CASQIAGVSYNEQFF.

This clonotype was found many times. V and J are TRBV20-1 and TRBJ1-5, with TRBD1 matching over 10 bases. The junction had 5 bases not matched to a gene; V was cut back by 6 bases and J by 6 bases. Germline V CDR1 and CDR2: DFQATT, SNEGSKA (reference sequence). CDR3 length: 13 residues. The chain's CDR3 is CSAGTGEGQPQHF. CDR3 sequence (DNA): TGCAGTGCAGGGACAGGGGAGGGTCAGCCCCAGCATTTT.

There are many counts of this clonotype. This chain connects TRBV29-1 to TRBJ2-7, with 10 positions matching TRBD1. V lost 7 bases, J lost 6 bases, and 3 bases stayed unmatched. This CDR3 is 11 amino acids long. Germline CDR1 reads SQVTM; CDR2 reads ANQGSEA. The CDR3 coding sequence is TGCAGCGCTTGGGACAGGGGCGAGCAGTACTTC. Protein: CSAWDRGEQYF.

This clonotype showed up many times. The rearrangement uses TRBV20-1 and TRBJ2-1, with D uncertain. The CDR3 has 13 amino acids. Germline-derived CDR1 and CDR2 are DFQATT and SNEGSKA (reference sequence). Trimming took 1 base from V and 1 from J, leaving 5 bases between them. CDR3 sequence: CSARGGSYNEQFF. The CDR3 DNA reads TGCAGTGCTAGAGGCGGATCCTACAATGAGCAGTTCTTC.

This clonotype has ten or more counts. The V gene is TRBV7-6, the J gene TRBJ2-3, with 8 bases identical to TRBD1. V lost 5 bases to trimming and J lost 2 bases; unmatched junction nucleotides: 6. Germline CDR1 and CDR2: SGHVS and FNYEAQ. This CDR3 is 15 amino acids long. The CDR3 spells CASSARQGYTDTQYF. In DNA, the CDR3 is TGTGCCAGCAGCGCTCGACAGGGGTACACAGATACGCAGTATTTT.

The chain is built from TRBV30 and TRBJ2-7; TRBD2 is a possible D gene (5 bases). Germline lookup yields CDR1 GTSNPN and CDR2 SVGIG (reference sequence). This CDR3 region has 13 residues. Trimming removed 3 bases at V and 4 bases at J, with 13 bases between. CDR3 sequence (DNA): TGTGCCTGGAGCCCGACCGGGAAGTACGAGCAGTACTTC. Its protein product is CAWSPTGKYEQYF.

This clonotype was picked up a small number of times. The chain is built from TRBV29-1 and TRBJ2-2; D might be TRBD2 (5 bases). This CDR3 comprises 14 residues. The ends were cut back, 7 bases at V and 5 bases at J, with 17 bases in the middle. The germline V gene has CDR1 SQVTM and CDR2 ANQGSEA. The CDR3 DNA is TGCAGCGCTACACGGGGAGTAGGAACCGGGGAGCTGTTTTTT. This encodes CSATRGVGTGELFF.

This clonotype came up a few times. The rearrangement joins TRBV7-2 to TRBJ1-3; D is uncertain. The CDR3 is made up of 15 amino acids. In germline, CDR1 is SGHTA, CDR2 FQGNSA. Between the trimmed V and J ends, which lost 2 bases and 0 bases, there was a span of 8 bases. CDR3 sequence (DNA): TGTGCCAGCAGCTTAAACCTGATCTCTGGAAACACCATATATTTT. It codes for CASSLNLISGNTIYF.